Shown below are 9 T cell receptor beta chains from a single sample sequenced in a study of T-cell reconstitution after alpha-beta-depleted transplantation in children. General study results and limits: Once a year had passed after transplant, T-cell counts and diversity came mostly from newly produced T cells.

Antigens of these TCRs are unknown. As it was prepared, the TCRbeta library received unique molecular identifiers. Each CDR3 protein is one row after TCRdb ran MiXCR on the PCR reads. In the table there are about 300,000 distinct CDR3 sequences, around 7.3% of which are singletons. Sequencing used peripheral blood, obtained 360 days after TCRalphabeta/CD19-depleted stem cell transplant. Source of these receptors: a female patient between 2 and 15 years old who had a stem cell transplant for Fanconi anemia, so the T cells may come from the graft donor.

There are many counts of this clonotype. The V gene is TRBV5-5, the J gene TRBJ2-1; TRBD1 might be the D (5 bases). V gave up 3 bases and J gave up 4 bases, with 17 bases separating them. The CDR3 contains 16 residues. Germline V lookup: CDR1 SGHKS, CDR2 YYEKEE (reference sequence). The chain's CDR3 is CASSWGESSSYNEQFF. CDR3 DNA sequence: TGTGCCAGCAGCTGGGGCGAGTCGTCTTCGTACAATGAGCAGTTCTTC.

The rearrangement joins TRBV20-1 to TRBJ1-2; D uncertain. Germline values: CDR1 DFQATT, CDR2 SNEGSKA (reference sequence). Trimming removed 6 bases at V and 5 bases at J, with 19 bases between. The CDR3 runs 14 residues. This CDR3 reads CSASDRIMEYGYTF. CDR3 DNA sequence: TGCAGTGCATCCGACCGGATAATGGAGTATGGCTACACCTTC.

The V gene is TRBV9, the J gene TRBJ2-5; 11 bases fit TRBD2. In germline, CDR1 is SGDLS, CDR2 YYNGEE. Trimming at V came to 0 bases and at J to 1 base, leaving 11 bases not matched to a gene. CDR3 size: 19 residues. In DNA, the CDR3 is TGTGCCAGCAGCGTAGGACTCCGTAGCGGGGGGGGCCGCCAAGAGACCCAGTACTTC. Protein sequence: CASSVGLRSGGGRQETQYF. Full variable domain (outside the CDR3, taken from reference TRBV9 and TRBJ2-5): DSGVTQTPKHLITATGQRVTLRCSPRSGDLSVYWYQQSLDQGLQFLIQYYNGEERAKGNILERFSAQQFPDLHSELNLSSLELGDSALYFCASSVGLRSGGGRQETQYFGPGTRLLVL.

This clonotype was picked up many times. V is TRBV7-2 and J is TRBJ2-1, with TRBD1 as a possible D gene (5 bases). The ends were cut back, 0 bases at V and 7 bases at J, with 7 bases in the middle. From germline, CDR1 is SGHTA and CDR2 FQGNSA. This CDR3 comprises 13 residues. CDR3 protein: CASSLARVNEQFF. CDR3 coding DNA: TGTGCCAGCAGCTTAGCCAGGGTTAATGAGCAGTTCTTC.

This clonotype was detected many times. This rearrangement joins TRBV27 to TRBJ2-7; TRBD1 agrees at 10 bases. V was clipped by 4 bases and J by 4 bases; unmatched bases: 7. Per germline, CDR1 MNHEY and CDR2 SMNVEV (reference sequence). The CDR3 extends over 15 amino acids. In nucleotides, the CDR3 is TGTGCCAGCAGTTCCCGGGACAGGGGCGGGTACGAGCAGTACTTC. Protein sequence: CASSSRDRGGYEQYF.

The sample holds many counts of this clonotype. The chain is built from TRBV5-1 and TRBJ1-6; TRBD1 matches 9 bases. The V gene's germline CDR1 is SGHRS and CDR2 YFSETQ. The CDR3 consists of 15 residues. The J segment lost 6 bases and the V segment lost 4 bases, leaving 5 bases of the junction unmatched. The CDR3 bases are TGCGCCAGCAGCCCCTCGACAGGGGGTAATTCACCCCTCCACTTT. It specifies CASSPSTGGNSPLHF.

This clonotype was counted only a few times. The CDR3 is CSARVPGTSPNEQFF. In nucleotides, the CDR3 is TGCAGTGCTAGAGTCCCCGGGACTAGTCCCAATGAGCAGTTCTTC. The chain couples TRBV20-1 to TRBJ2-1, with 8 bases fitting TRBD2. The CDR3 has 15 amino acids. J gave up 6 bases and V 1 base, and 8 bases lay outside the gene matches. Germline V lookup: CDR1 DFQATT, CDR2 SNEGSKA (reference sequence).

This clonotype was observed many times. The CDR3 bases are TGCGCCAGCAGCGACACTCAGCGGGGGAACTCCTACAATGAGCAGTTCTTC. The encoded protein is CASSDTQRGNSYNEQFF. The J gene is TRBJ2-1, the V gene TRBV5-1; 8 bases line up with TRBD2. With V trimmed by 4 bases and J by 0 bases, 9 bases remained unmatched. The CDR3 contains 17 residues. From germline, CDR1 is SGHRS and CDR2 YFSETQ.

The gene calls are TRBV20-1 and TRBJ1-1; D is unresolved. CDR1 and CDR2 (germline): DFQATT, SNEGSKA (reference sequence). The CDR3 is 11 amino acids. Trimming took off 5 bases at V and 7 bases at J, with 11 bases between the two ends. The CDR3 DNA reads TGCAGTGCTGGGCCTAGTAATGAAGCTTTCTTT. Translated, it gives CSAGPSNEAFF.